These 30 T cell receptor beta chains were all obtained from the same sample, sequenced in a study of shared clonotypes between healthy human individuals. Profiling relied on immunoSEQ multiplex PCR, and the TCRdb table lists in-frame clones only, not all of them. The table includes about 590,000 clones, around 95% detected once. CD45RO-negative cells were positively selected for CCR7, leaving out terminally differentiated effector memory CD45RA+ cells. Input material: naive CD8+ T cells sorted from blood. The source is a woman aged 25-40 years in good health.

V is TRBV4-1 and J is TRBJ2-7; 7 bases fit TRBD1. The CDR3 is 13 residues long. Germline V CDR1 and CDR2: MGHRA, YSYEKL. Losses at the gene ends were 2 bases for V and 3 bases for J; bases not matched to a gene: 1. Written as DNA, the CDR3 is TGCGCCAGCAGCCAAAGGGACAGCTACGAGCAGTACTTC. Translated, it gives CASSQRDSYEQYF.

The chain uses TRBV7-9 and TRBJ2-5; tentatively, D is TRBD2 (6 bases). CDR1 is SEHNR, CDR2 FQNEAQ, per germline (reference sequence). This CDR3 region has 14 residues. V dropped 5 bases and J dropped 4 bases, with 14 bases sitting between them. In DNA, the CDR3 is TGTGCCAGCAGCCCCATCGACGGGAGAGAGACCCAGTACTTC. Amino acid sequence: CASSPIDGRETQYF.

The chain links TRBV14 to TRBJ1-4, with D possibly TRBD1 on 6 matching bases. V lost 3 bases and J lost 4, with 12 bases in between. CDR1 and CDR2 (germline): SGHDN, FVKESK. The CDR3 covers 15 residues. CDR3: CASSQTTGLNEKLFF. For the CDR3, the DNA is TGTGCCAGCAGCCAGACGACAGGCCTTAATGAAAAACTGTTTTTT.

The chain joins TRBV13 to TRBJ2-7; 9 positions match TRBD2. Germline assignment: CDR1 PRHDT and CDR2 FYEKMQ (reference sequence). The length of the CDR3 is 17 residues. Losses at the gene ends were 5 bases for V and 0 bases for J; bases not matched to a gene: 11. CDR3 bases: TGTGCCAGCAGCGAAAGACTAGCGGTTCAGAGCTCCTACGAGCAGTACTTC. This encodes CASSERLAVQSSYEQYF.

The J gene is TRBJ1-5, the V gene TRBV4-1; a possible D gene is TRBD1 (6 bases). The CDR3 has 15 residues. V gave up 0 bases and J gave up 7 bases, with 13 bases separating them. The germline V gene has CDR1 MGHRA and CDR2 YSYEKL. The CDR3 DNA sequence: TGCGCCAGCAGCCAAGATAGCAGGGGAGGGCAGCCCCAGCATTTT. It specifies CASSQDSRGGQPQHF.

The rearrangement uses TRBV5-1 and TRBJ2-7, with D perhaps TRBD1 or TRBD2 (7 bases each). Germline values: CDR1 SGHRS, CDR2 YFSETQ. Trimming took 0 bases from V and 3 from J, leaving 13 bases between them. This CDR3 is 15 amino acids long. The CDR3 region has the DNA TGCGCCAGCAGCTTGGCAGGGGGGGACTACTACGAGCAGTACTTC. This translates into CASSLAGGDYYEQYF.

The chain is built from TRBV14 and TRBJ2-7; 8 nucleotides agree with TRBD2. CDR1 SGHDN and CDR2 FVKESK come from the germline V gene. V lost 0 bases to trimming and J lost 0 bases; unmatched junction nucleotides: 4. CDR3 size: 16 residues. The CDR3: CASSQELAGGSYEQYF. CDR3 DNA sequence: TGTGCCAGCAGCCAAGAATTGGCGGGAGGCTCCTACGAGCAGTACTTC.

This chain uses TRBV28 with TRBJ1-1, with a tentative D call TRBD1 (5 bases). The length of the CDR3 is 14 residues. Germline V gene sequence: CDR1 MDHEN, CDR2 SYDVKM. V was cut by 4 bases and J by 4 bases, with 13 bases left in between. The CDR3 region is CASSYSTGATEAFF. Here the CDR3 DNA reads TGTGCCAGCAGTTACTCAACTGGGGCCACTGAAGCTTTCTTT.

The chain joins TRBV27 to TRBJ1-5; 11 bases line up with TRBD1. With V trimmed by 4 bases and J by 3 bases, 8 bases remained unmatched. The CDR3 covers 17 residues. The germline V gene has CDR1 MNHEY and CDR2 SMNVEV (reference sequence). The CDR3 DNA follows: TGTGCCAGCAGTTCGAGGACCGGACAGGGGGCCAATCAGCCCCAGCATTTT. Translation: CASSSRTGQGANQPQHF.

The rearrangement uses TRBV10-3 and TRBJ2-7, with D perhaps TRBD2 (5 bases). The CDR3 loop spans 15 amino acids. V was trimmed by 0 bases and J by 0 bases, leaving 9 bases between them. Germline V gene data show CDR1 as ENHRY and CDR2 as SYGVKD. Here the CDR3 DNA reads TGTGCCATCAGTGAGTCGGCTAGCCTCTCCTACGAGCAGTACTTC. This encodes CAISESASLSYEQYF.

The chain joins TRBV7-8 to TRBJ2-7; 7 bases fit TRBD1. The V segment lost 5 bases and the J segment 1 base; nucleotides outside the gene matches: 5. In germline, CDR1 is SGHVS, CDR2 FQNEAQ. This CDR3 is built from 14 residues. As DNA, the CDR3 is TGTGCCAGCAGCCCGGACAGGAATTCCTACGAGCAGTACTTC. Translating gives CASSPDRNSYEQYF. The full variable domain, rest sourced from reference TRBV7-8 and TRBJ2-7, is GAGVSQSPRYKVAKRGQDVALRCDPISGHVSLFWYQQALGQGPEFLTYFQNEAQLDKSGLPSDRFFAERPEGSVSTLKIQRTQQEDSAVYLCASSPDRNSYEQYFGPGTRLTVT.

This clone was seen a few times. V gene TRBV2 combines with J gene TRBJ1-5; TRBD1 aligns across 7 bases. Germline V gives CDR1 SNHLY, CDR2 FYNNEI. The J segment lost 3 bases and the V segment lost 5 bases, leaving 4 bases of the junction unmatched. This CDR3 comprises 14 residues. As DNA, the CDR3 is TGTGCCAGCAGTAGGGGGACAGACAATCAGCCCCAGCATTTT. It translates to CASSRGTDNQPQHF.

This chain links TRBV6-6 with TRBJ2-3; D is ambiguous. Germline V gene lookup returns CDR1 MNHNY and CDR2 SVGAGI (reference sequence). This CDR3 is 15 amino acids long. With 6 bases removed from V and 3 bases from J, the gap between germline ends came to 16 bases. This CDR3 reads CASSERRAGTDTQYF. CDR3 in DNA: TGTGCCAGCAGCGAACGTAGGGCCGGGACAGATACGCAGTATTTT.

The V gene is TRBV19, the J gene TRBJ2-7; 13 positions agree with TRBD2. V was clipped by 6 bases and J by 5 bases; unmatched bases: 4. Per the germline V gene, CDR1 is LNHDA and CDR2 is SQIVND (reference sequence). The CDR3 sequence is 14 residues long. Here the CDR3 reads CASSWTSGSDEQYF. The DNA for the CDR3 is TGTGCCAGTAGCTGGACTAGCGGGAGTGACGAGCAGTACTTC.

The V call is TRBV11-3, the J call TRBJ2-1; possibly TRBD2 for D (6 bases). The CDR3 totals 16 residues. The V gene's germline CDR1 is SGHNT and CDR2 YENEEA. Trimming pared 2 bases from V and 5 bases from J, leaving 16 bases between. CDR3 sequence reads: CASSLRSSSENNEQFF. Written as DNA, the CDR3 is TGTGCCAGCAGCTTACGGTCGTCTAGCGAAAACAATGAGCAGTTCTTC.

The chain carries TRBV13 and TRBJ1-4; the D gene is possibly TRBD1 (5 bases). Germline V gene data show CDR1 as PRHDT and CDR2 as FYEKMQ (reference sequence). V was pared by 5 bases and J by 8 bases, with 27 bases between. The CDR3 contains 18 residues. CDR3: CASSQGGLRLPSGEKLFF. CDR3 nucleotide sequence: TGTGCCAGCAGCCAGGGCGGCCTTAGGCTCCCCTCTGGGGAAAAACTGTTTTTT.

This clone was seen only once. V gene TRBV5-1 combines with J gene TRBJ2-7; D is unclear. This CDR3 comprises 14 residues. Germline V gene data show CDR1 as SGHRS and CDR2 as YFSETQ. Trimming pared 0 bases from V and 1 base from J, leaving 8 bases between. For the CDR3, the DNA is TGCGCCAGCAGCTTGGTATCACAATCCTACGAGCAGTACTTC. Amino acids: CASSLVSQSYEQYF.

The rearrangement links TRBV5-1 to TRBJ2-5; a weak D match, TRBD2 (6 bases). Between the trimmed V and J ends, which lost 1 base and 0 bases, there was a span of 16 bases. This CDR3 region has 17 residues. Per the germline V gene, CDR1 is SGHRS and CDR2 is YFSETQ. The CDR3 is CASSLYHGGPDQETQYF. In nucleotides, the CDR3 is TGCGCCAGCAGCTTGTATCACGGGGGTCCCGACCAAGAGACCCAGTACTTC.

The chain uses TRBV27 and TRBJ2-5; 9 nucleotides agree with TRBD2. After removal of 8 bases from V and 0 bases from J, the junction contained 13 bases not matched to a gene. The CDR3 contains 17 residues. Germline loops: CDR1 MNHEY, CDR2 SMNVEV (reference sequence). In nucleotides, the CDR3 is TGTGCCAGCGGACTAGTTGGGCTAGCGGGGCACCAAGAGACCCAGTACTTC. Its protein is CASGLVGLAGHQETQYF.

This clone was found once. V usage is TRBV18 and J usage is TRBJ2-7; the D call may be TRBD1 or TRBD2 (5 bases each). The CDR3 has 14 residues. Between the trimmed V and J ends, which lost 5 bases and 4 bases, there was a span of 15 bases. Germline CDR1 is KGHSH and CDR2 is LQKENI. The CDR3 DNA reads as TGTGCCAGCTCAGGGGACCCCACATTTTACGAGCAGTACTTC. Protein sequence: CASSGDPTFYEQYF.

CDR3 sequence reads: CASSLSRGINQPQHF. The CDR3 nucleotides read TGTGCCAGCAGTTTATCCCGGGGGATCAATCAGCCCCAGCATTTT. The chain links TRBV28 to TRBJ1-5, with a tentative D call TRBD1 (5 bases). From germline, CDR1 is MDHEN and CDR2 SYDVKM. Trimming took 1 base from V and 3 from J, leaving 10 bases between them. There are 15 residues in the CDR3.

V usage is TRBV27 and J usage is TRBJ2-7, with D tentatively TRBD1 or TRBD2 (5 bases each). V was trimmed by 6 bases and J by 7 bases, leaving 25 bases between them. This CDR3 region has 16 residues. Germline values: CDR1 MNHEY, CDR2 SMNVEV (reference sequence). The CDR3 region has the DNA TGTGCCAGCAGAGTTACCCCGGACGGGGCTTTTCAAGAGCAGTACTTC. Translated, it gives CASRVTPDGAFQEQYF.

This clone appeared a single time. This chain connects TRBV7-9 to TRBJ2-7; unclear D gene. The CDR3 spans 15 residues. Germline CDR1 SEHNR, CDR2 FQNEAQ (reference sequence). Trimming stripped 1 base from V and 1 base from J, with 11 bases between. CDR3 DNA sequence: TGTGCCAGCAGCTTAGTAGGGCTTAAGTCCTACGAGCAGTACTTC. It specifies CASSLVGLKSYEQYF.

This clone has only one observation. The chain uses TRBV4-2 and TRBJ2-7; TRBD1 matches at 7 bases. There are 15 residues in the CDR3. Germline V gene lookup returns CDR1 LGHNA and CDR2 YNFKEQ. Losses at the gene ends were 4 bases for V and 1 base for J; bases not matched to a gene: 7. The CDR3 region is CASSPWDSYSYEQYF. In nucleotides, the CDR3 is TGTGCCAGCAGCCCTTGGGACAGTTATTCCTACGAGCAGTACTTC.

The chain has TRBV29-1 and TRBJ1-1; D uncertain. Trimming pared 4 bases from V and 1 base from J, leaving 4 bases between. Germline values: CDR1 SQVTM, CDR2 ANQGSEA. The CDR3 covers 11 residues. The CDR3 region is CSVAWNTEAFF. CDR3 DNA: TGCAGCGTTGCTTGGAACACTGAAGCTTTCTTT.

The chain employs TRBV10-2 and TRBJ2-7, with D maybe TRBD2 (6 bases). Germline V CDR1 and CDR2: WSHSY, SAAADI. The CDR3 has 14 residues. The germline V and J ends were trimmed by 3 bases and 2 bases, with 11 bases remaining between them. In DNA, the CDR3 is TGCGCCAGCAGTGATGGGCGGGGACCCTACGAGCAGTACTTC. Its protein product is CASSDGRGPYEQYF.

This chain uses TRBV21-1 with TRBJ2-7; whether TRBD1, the table's D call, matches the DNA was not checked. TRBV21-1 is shown as a pseudogene. The CDR3 runs 16 residues. CDR3 in amino acids: CASSNEPGQGIYEQYF. The CDR3 nucleotides read TGTGCCAGCAGCAACGAACCGGGACAGGGGATATACGAGCAGTACTTC.

This chain links TRBV7-9 with TRBJ2-7, with D possibly TRBD2 on 6 matching bases. Germline assignment: CDR1 SEHNR and CDR2 FQNEAQ (reference sequence). The CDR3 has 16 amino acids. Trimming cost V 2 bases and J 3 bases, with 17 bases left between them. Here the CDR3 reads CASSLTVGTPDYEQYF. CDR3 in DNA: TGTGCCAGCAGCTTAACGGTCGGGACTCCGGACTACGAGCAGTACTTC.

The chain is built from TRBV28 and TRBJ2-7; TRBD1 aligns across 7 bases. From germline, CDR1 is MDHEN and CDR2 SYDVKM. The CDR3 is 14 residues long. Trimming cost V 6 bases and J 2 bases; bases outside gene matches: 7. CDR3 sequence (DNA): TGTGCCAGCAGGGGACAGACGTACACCTACGAGCAGTACTTC. Encoded protein: CASRGQTYTYEQYF.

This clone was observed a single time. The CDR3 region is CASSEDGGTTYWDTQYF. The CDR3 DNA is TGTGCCAGCAGTGAAGACGGCGGGACCACCTACTGGGATACGCAGTATTTT. The rearrangement links TRBV2 to TRBJ2-3, with a tentative D call TRBD2 (6 bases). The CDR3 has 17 residues. Germline assignment: CDR1 SNHLY and CDR2 FYNNEI. Trimming shortened V by 1 base and J by 6 bases, and 20 bases separated the two germline ends.